The 9 T cell receptor beta chains in this list originate from one sample, sequenced in a study of long-term antiretroviral therapy in people with HIV. Survey-level resolution applied to immunoSEQ assay v3.0. Only in-frame clones appear in the TCRdb table, and some are missing; sequencing was by immunoSEQ multiplex PCR. Here the sample spans some 19,000 clones, around 78% being singletons. The specimen comprised unsorted PBMCs, sampled 2.2 years after starting antiretroviral therapy. These receptors were taken from a man between 45 and 60 years old with HIV.

This clone was seen only a few times. V usage is TRBV28 and J usage is TRBJ2-7, with D hard to call. CDR1 MDHEN and CDR2 SYDVKM come from the germline V gene. Trimming took 3 bases from V and 0 from J, leaving 6 bases between them. This CDR3 comprises 13 residues. The CDR3 DNA follows: TGTGCCAGCAGTTTTATCAACTCCTACGAGCAGTACTTC. Protein sequence: CASSFINSYEQYF.

This sequence joins TRBV5-1 and TRBJ2-2, with TRBD2 matching 7 bases. Germline CDR1 reads SGHRS; CDR2 reads YFSETQ. The junction had 9 bases not matched to a gene; V was cut back by 7 bases and J by 3 bases. The CDR3 loop spans 15 amino acids. Written as DNA, the CDR3 is TGCGCCAGCGCCCCCGGGACTACTGACACCGGGGAGCTGTTTTTT. Translated: CASAPGTTDTGELFF.

The V call is TRBV6-5, the J call TRBJ2-3, with D possibly matching TRBD1 (5 bases). The CDR3 is 15 amino acids. Trimming left V 6 bases short and J 5 bases short, with 18 bases between. CDR1 and CDR2 from the germline V gene are MNHEY and SVGAGI. CDR3 residues: CASSSAGKLGDTQYF. The CDR3 DNA is TGTGCCAGCAGCTCCGCAGGGAAGTTGGGAGATACGCAGTATTTT.

The chain joins TRBV28 to TRBJ1-1; TRBD1 might be the D (5 bases). Germline CDR1 reads MDHEN; CDR2 reads SYDVKM. Deletions cut 4 bases from V and 1 base from J, with 10 bases between. The CDR3 extends over 14 amino acids. CDR3: CASSSTGQNTEAFF. The CDR3 DNA is TGTGCCAGCAGTTCCACCGGACAGAACACTGAAGCTTTCTTT.

The rearrangement uses TRBV7-9 and TRBJ2-7; possibly TRBD2 for D (5 bases). Trimming left V 4 bases short and J 3 bases short, with 13 bases between. Germline V gene sequence: CDR1 SEHNR, CDR2 FQNEAQ (reference sequence). This CDR3 region has 14 residues. The CDR3 region is CASSSRESDYEQYF. The CDR3 DNA is TGTGCCAGCAGCTCCCGGGAATCCGACTACGAGCAGTACTTC.

The chain couples TRBV2 to TRBJ2-1, with TRBD1 matching over 8 bases. CDR3 length equals 14 residues. With 3 bases clipped from V and 9 bases from J, the junction kept 7 bases outside the gene matches. CDR1 and CDR2 (germline): SNHLY, FYNNEI. The CDR3 reads CASSDGQGMLEQFF. The CDR3 nucleotides read TGTGCCAGCAGTGATGGACAGGGAATGCTTGAGCAGTTCTTC.

This rearrangement joins TRBV28 to TRBJ2-1; 7 nucleotides align to TRBD1. V was pared by 6 bases and J by 6 bases, with 11 bases of the junction left unmatched. Germline CDR1 is MDHEN and CDR2 is SYDVKM. This CDR3 has 15 amino acids. CDR3 sequence reads: CASRRQGRNSNEQFF. Here the CDR3 DNA reads TGTGCCAGCAGGAGACAGGGCAGAAACTCCAATGAGCAGTTCTTC.

The rearrangement links TRBV5-5 to TRBJ1-2; the match to TRBD1 covers 7 bases. After removal of 0 bases from V and 2 bases from J, the junction contained 7 bases not matched to a gene. This CDR3 spans 16 amino acids. The germline V gene encodes CDR1 SGHKS and CDR2 YYEKEE (reference sequence). The CDR3 sequence: CASSLAPARGNYGYTF. In nucleotides, the CDR3 is TGTGCCAGCAGCTTGGCCCCGGCCAGGGGGAACTATGGCTACACCTTC.

The genes are TRBV6-1 and TRBJ1-6; tentative D call: TRBD1 (5 bases). The CDR3 totals 14 residues. Germline V gene data show CDR1 as MNHNS and CDR2 as SASEGT. The V end was cut by 7 bases, the J end by 8 bases, with 15 bases between. CDR3 nucleotides: TGTGCCAGCAAAAGGGGCGCAAAGGATTCACCCCTCCACTTT. It is translated as CASKRGAKDSPLHF.